A selection of T cell receptor beta chains follows, all from one sample in a study of blood T cells in healthy people across ages. TCRdb reanalysed the 5' RACE reads using MiXCR and keeps one entry per CDR3 protein. This sample has 1.2 million to 1.5 million distinct CDR3 sequences; approximately 38% occur once, and the top ten carry 7.9%. Source material: blood. All receptors come from a woman younger than 30 in good health. CDR3s include the opening cysteine and the closing phenylalanine or tryptophan. A D gene is named only where the DNA matches it firmly. Size tells how often a clone was seen (once, few, many) or the class of an expanded clone, and some rows leave it out.

v_call: TRBV18
d_call: TRBD2
clone_size: -
j_call: TRBJ2-1
cdr3_aa: CASSPVPSGRASLDEQFF
cdr3_nt: TGTGCCAGCTCACCAGTTCCTAGCGGGAGGGCCAGTCTCGATGAGCAGTTCTTC

v_call: TRBV7-2
d_call: TRBD2
clone_size: -
j_call: TRBJ2-3
cdr3_aa: CASIPGLSNRGQYF
cdr3_nt: TGTGCCAGCATACCGGGACTATCGAATCGGGGGCAGTATTTT

v_call: TRBV28
d_call: -
clone_size: -
j_call: TRBJ2-3
cdr3_aa: CASSFEARRGDTQYF
cdr3_nt: TGTGCCAGCAGTTTTGAGGCTCGGAGAGGGGATACGCAGTATTTT

v_call: TRBV6-5
d_call: -
clone_size: -
j_call: TRBJ1-2
cdr3_aa: CASSDGTKYGYTF
cdr3_nt: TGTGCCAGCAGTGACGGGACAAAATATGGCTACACCTTC

v_call: TRBV3-1
d_call: TRBD2
clone_size: once
j_call: TRBJ2-5
cdr3_aa: CASSQGLAGGPYQETQYF
cdr3_nt: TGTGCCAGCAGCCAAGGACTAGCGGGTGGCCCGTACCAAGAGACCCAGTACTTC

v_call: TRBV9
d_call: -
clone_size: -
j_call: TRBJ1-2
cdr3_aa: CASSAGQFPNYGYTF
cdr3_nt: TGTGCCAGCAGCGCCGGACAGTTCCCGAACTATGGCTACACCTTC

v_call: TRBV7-9
d_call: TRBD2
clone_size: -
j_call: TRBJ2-7
cdr3_aa: CASSLSAGALPYEQYF
cdr3_nt: TGTGCCAGCAGCTTATCGGCGGGAGCGCTACCCTACGAGCAGTACTTC

v_call: TRBV7-2
d_call: -
clone_size: -
j_call: TRBJ2-4
cdr3_aa: CASSLGVSGAKNIQYF
cdr3_nt: TGTGCCAGCAGCTTAGGGGTTAGCGGAGCCAAAAACATTCAGTACTTC

v_call: TRBV6-1
d_call: TRBD2
clone_size: few
j_call: TRBJ2-7
cdr3_aa: CASSKSSGNYEQYF
cdr3_nt: TGTGCCAGCAGTAAGTCTAGCGGGAATTACGAGCAGTACTTC

v_call: TRBV7-9
d_call: -
clone_size: -
j_call: TRBJ1-6
cdr3_aa: CASSLGGTQYGPLHF
cdr3_nt: TGTGCCAGCAGCTTAGGTGGGACGCAGTATGGACCCCTCCACTTT

v_call: TRBV12-5
d_call: -
clone_size: -
j_call: TRBJ2-1
cdr3_aa: CASGLPNKVPSSYNEQFF
cdr3_nt: TGTGCTAGTGGTTTGCCAAACAAAGTCCCAAGCTCCTACAATGAGCAGTTCTTC

v_call: TRBV9
d_call: -
clone_size: -
j_call: TRBJ2-3
cdr3_aa: CASSVTGVDTQYF
cdr3_nt: TGTGCCAGCAGCGTGACGGGGGTAGATACGCAGTATTTT

v_call: TRBV12-3/TRBV12-4
d_call: -
clone_size: -
j_call: TRBJ2-7
cdr3_aa: CASSLAGAAYEQYF
cdr3_nt: TGTGCCAGCAGTTTAGCGGGGGCAGCCTACGAGCAGTACTTC

v_call: TRBV5-5
d_call: TRBD1
clone_size: -
j_call: TRBJ1-2
cdr3_aa: CASTPGDRSTNYGYTF
cdr3_nt: TGTGCCAGCACCCCGGGGGACAGGAGTACTAACTATGGCTACACCTTC

v_call: TRBV10-3
d_call: -
clone_size: few
j_call: TRBJ1-2
cdr3_aa: CAISGGPYGYTF
cdr3_nt: TGTGCCATCAGTGGGGGTCCCTATGGCTACACCTTC

v_call: TRBV10-3
d_call: -
clone_size: few
j_call: TRBJ1-4
cdr3_aa: CAISGGGTNEKLFF
cdr3_nt: TGTGCCATTTCGGGAGGGGGAACTAATGAAAAACTGTTTTTT

v_call: TRBV3-1
d_call: -
clone_size: few
j_call: TRBJ1-2
cdr3_aa: CASTLSQAGRVGYTF
cdr3_nt: TGTGCCAGCACCCTTTCCCAGGCGGGGAGGGTTGGCTACACCTTC

v_call: TRBV20-1
d_call: TRBD1
clone_size: -
j_call: TRBJ2-3
cdr3_aa: CSARGTGGKEDTQYF
cdr3_nt: TGCAGTGCTAGGGGGACAGGGGGCAAGGAAGATACGCAGTATTTT

v_call: TRBV6-5
d_call: TRBD1
clone_size: -
j_call: TRBJ1-2
cdr3_aa: CASSSSTGVNYGYTF
cdr3_nt: TGTGCCAGCAGTTCTTCTACAGGGGTAAACTATGGCTACACCTTC

v_call: TRBV20-1
d_call: TRBD1
clone_size: few
j_call: TRBJ1-2
cdr3_aa: CSASALGQGTFGYTF
cdr3_nt: TGCAGTGCTTCCGCCTTGGGACAGGGAACTTTTGGCTACACCTTC

v_call: TRBV12-3/TRBV12-4
d_call: TRBD2
clone_size: -
j_call: TRBJ2-3
cdr3_aa: CASSLRGGGESDTQYF
cdr3_nt: TGTGCCAGCAGCCTCAGGGGCGGGGGGGAATCAGATACGCAGTATTTT

v_call: TRBV28
d_call: -
clone_size: few
j_call: TRBJ2-3
cdr3_aa: CASSLSQPDTQYF
cdr3_nt: TGTGCCAGCAGTTTATCTCAGCCAGATACGCAGTATTTT

v_call: TRBV29-1
d_call: TRBD1
clone_size: few
j_call: TRBJ1-2
cdr3_aa: CSIRDRDLGGYTF
cdr3_nt: TGCAGCATCCGGGACAGGGACTTAGGTGGCTACACCTTC

v_call: TRBV10-2
d_call: -
clone_size: -
j_call: TRBJ1-5
cdr3_aa: CASSEQRGNQPQHF
cdr3_nt: TGCGCCAGCAGTGAACAGAGGGGCAATCAGCCCCAGCATTTT

v_call: TRBV20-1
d_call: -
clone_size: once
j_call: TRBJ1-2
cdr3_aa: CSAQDGNGYTF
cdr3_nt: TGCAGTGCGCAAGACGGGAATGGCTACACCTTC

v_call: TRBV29-1
d_call: TRBD1
clone_size: -
j_call: TRBJ2-3
cdr3_aa: CSVLQGADTQYF
cdr3_nt: TGCAGCGTTCTCCAGGGGGCAGATACGCAGTATTTT

v_call: TRBV7-2
d_call: TRBD1
clone_size: -
j_call: TRBJ1-2
cdr3_aa: CASSLEAGGADYGYTF
cdr3_nt: TGTGCCAGCAGCTTAGAGGCAGGGGGCGCGGACTATGGCTACACCTTC

v_call: TRBV7-2
d_call: TRBD1
clone_size: -
j_call: TRBJ2-1
cdr3_aa: CASSLTGASSYNEQFF
cdr3_nt: TGTGCCAGCAGCCTTACAGGGGCGAGCTCCTACAATGAGCAGTTCTTC

v_call: TRBV6-1
d_call: TRBD2
clone_size: few
j_call: TRBJ2-7
cdr3_aa: CASSEFVSGGHLSYEQYF
cdr3_nt: TGTGCCAGCAGTGAATTTGTTAGCGGGGGACACCTCTCCTACGAGCAGTACTTC

v_call: TRBV4-1
d_call: TRBD1
clone_size: -
j_call: TRBJ2-5
cdr3_aa: CASSQPWGQTDNEQYF
cdr3_nt: TGCGCCAGCAGCCAACCCTGGGGACAGACCGACAATGAGCAGTACTTC

v_call: TRBV20-1
d_call: -
clone_size: -
j_call: TRBJ2-5
cdr3_aa: CSARGDHPPWEQYF
cdr3_nt: TGCAGTGCTAGAGGGGACCATCCCCCGTGGGAGCAGTACTTC

v_call: TRBV2
d_call: TRBD1
clone_size: few
j_call: TRBJ2-7
cdr3_aa: CANYRGHEQYF
cdr3_nt: TGTGCCAACTACAGGGGCCACGAGCAGTACTTC

v_call: TRBV5-1
d_call: -
clone_size: -
j_call: TRBJ2-1
cdr3_aa: CARASVPSYNEQFF
cdr3_nt: TGCGCCAGGGCTAGCGTACCCTCCTACAATGAGCAGTTCTTC

v_call: TRBV25-1
d_call: -
clone_size: many
j_call: TRBJ2-5
cdr3_aa: CASSVQASRVTETQYF
cdr3_nt: TGTGCCAGCAGTGTCCAGGCTAGCCGGGTGACAGAGACCCAGTACTTC

v_call: TRBV6-1
d_call: -
clone_size: once
j_call: TRBJ2-1
cdr3_aa: CACSVRGSYNEQFF
cdr3_nt: TGTGCCTGCAGTGTCAGGGGCTCCTACAATGAGCAGTTCTTC

v_call: TRBV20-1
d_call: TRBD2
clone_size: -
j_call: TRBJ2-1
cdr3_aa: CSAPSGRANEQFF
cdr3_nt: TGCAGTGCTCCTAGCGGGAGGGCCAATGAGCAGTTCTTC

v_call: TRBV5-1
d_call: -
clone_size: -
j_call: TRBJ2-3
cdr3_aa: CASSLEGGAQYF
cdr3_nt: TGCGCCAGCAGCTTGGAAGGGGGAGCGCAGTATTTT

v_call: TRBV7-2
d_call: -
clone_size: few
j_call: TRBJ1-5
cdr3_aa: CASSPLLYQPQHF
cdr3_nt: TGTGCCAGCAGCCCATTATTATATCAGCCCCAGCATTTT

v_call: TRBV21-1
d_call: -
clone_size: few
j_call: TRBJ2-1
cdr3_aa: CASSKGPRSRTSGSSYNEQFF
cdr3_nt: TGTGCCAGCAGCAAAGGGCCGAGGTCGAGGACTAGCGGGAGCTCCTACAATGAGCAGTTCTTC

v_call: TRBV2
d_call: -
clone_size: -
j_call: TRBJ2-7
cdr3_aa: CATSLNYEQYF
cdr3_nt: TGTGCCACCTCTCTAAACTACGAGCAGTACTTC

v_call: TRBV29-1
d_call: -
clone_size: -
j_call: TRBJ1-1
cdr3_aa: CSVVPGSAEAFF
cdr3_nt: TGCAGCGTTGTGCCGGGGTCCGCTGAAGCTTTCTTT

v_call: TRBV7-8
d_call: -
clone_size: few
j_call: TRBJ1-2
cdr3_aa: CASSPPLVQRYGYTF
cdr3_nt: TGTGCCAGCAGCCCCCCGCTTGTCCAGAGATATGGCTACACCTTC

v_call: TRBV4-2
d_call: -
clone_size: few
j_call: TRBJ1-1
cdr3_aa: CASSQDQAGTEAFF
cdr3_nt: TGTGCCAGCAGCCAAGATCAGGCAGGCACTGAAGCTTTCTTT

v_call: TRBV14
d_call: TRBD1
clone_size: -
j_call: TRBJ1-2
cdr3_aa: CASRTQGARYYGYTF
cdr3_nt: TGTGCCAGCAGAACGCAGGGGGCGCGGTACTATGGCTACACCTTC

v_call: TRBV7-2
d_call: TRBD2
clone_size: -
j_call: TRBJ2-3
cdr3_aa: CASSRRTSGRLDTQYF
cdr3_nt: TGTGCCAGCAGCAGGCGAACTAGCGGGAGATTAGATACGCAGTATTTT

v_call: TRBV5-1
d_call: TRBD1
clone_size: -
j_call: TRBJ1-4
cdr3_aa: CASSEQGEGEKLFF
cdr3_nt: TGCGCCAGCAGCGAACAGGGGGAAGGGGAAAAACTGTTTTTT

v_call: TRBV6-6
d_call: TRBD1
clone_size: -
j_call: TRBJ1-5
cdr3_aa: CASSYGLTGDQPQHF
cdr3_nt: TGTGCCAGCAGTTACGGCCTGACAGGGGATCAGCCCCAGCATTTT

v_call: TRBV20-1
d_call: -
clone_size: once
j_call: TRBJ1-2
cdr3_aa: CSASSGASGIDGYTF
cdr3_nt: TGCAGTGCTAGTTCCGGGGCCAGTGGAATCGATGGCTACACCTTC

v_call: TRBV7-9
d_call: -
clone_size: -
j_call: TRBJ2-7
cdr3_aa: CASSAPLAVNYNEQYF
cdr3_nt: TGTGCCAGCAGCGCGCCACTAGCAGTTAATTACAATGAGCAGTACTTC

v_call: TRBV6-5
d_call: -
clone_size: -
j_call: TRBJ1-3
cdr3_aa: CASRSGTSGNTIYF
cdr3_nt: TGTGCCAGCAGATCCGGGACATCAGGAAACACCATATATTTT

v_call: TRBV5-1
d_call: -
clone_size: -
j_call: TRBJ2-1
cdr3_aa: CASSLGQVGYNEQFF
cdr3_nt: TGCGCCAGCAGCTTGGGACAGGTCGGGTACAATGAGCAGTTCTTC

v_call: TRBV12-3/TRBV12-4
d_call: -
clone_size: -
j_call: TRBJ2-1
cdr3_aa: CASSLTVNEQFF
cdr3_nt: TGTGCCAGCAGTTTAACAGTCAATGAGCAGTTCTTC

v_call: TRBV20-1
d_call: -
clone_size: many
j_call: TRBJ1-2
cdr3_aa: CSAGGQSYGYTF
cdr3_nt: TGCAGTGCTGGAGGACAGTCCTATGGCTACACCTTC

v_call: TRBV7-2
d_call: -
clone_size: -
j_call: TRBJ1-2
cdr3_aa: CASSLESVTGAFNYGYTF
cdr3_nt: TGTGCCAGCAGCTTAGAATCCGTAACAGGCGCCTTTAACTATGGCTACACCTTC

v_call: TRBV15
d_call: TRBD2
clone_size: -
j_call: TRBJ2-1
cdr3_aa: CATSDTPSGGAGEQFF
cdr3_nt: TGTGCCACCAGCGATACTCCTAGCGGGGGGGCAGGGGAGCAGTTCTTC

v_call: TRBV10-3
d_call: TRBD2
clone_size: few
j_call: TRBJ2-5
cdr3_aa: CAISERGRAVETQYF
cdr3_nt: TGTGCCATCAGTGAACGCGGGAGGGCCGTAGAGACCCAGTACTTC

v_call: TRBV6-1
d_call: TRBD2
clone_size: -
j_call: TRBJ2-3
cdr3_aa: CASTGLAGLSDTQYF
cdr3_nt: TGTGCCAGCACGGGACTAGCGGGATTGTCGGATACGCAGTATTTT

v_call: TRBV20-1
d_call: -
clone_size: once
j_call: TRBJ2-2
cdr3_aa: CSAADSSAGELFF
cdr3_nt: TGCAGTGCAGCCGACAGTTCGGCCGGGGAGCTGTTTTTT

v_call: TRBV5-1
d_call: -
clone_size: -
j_call: TRBJ2-1
cdr3_aa: CASSLGAEAETQFF
cdr3_nt: TGCGCCAGCAGCTTGGGGGCCGAGGCAGAGACCCAGTTCTTC